These 25 T cell receptor beta chains originate from one sample sequenced in a study of blood T cell repertoires in COVID-19. Clones were read by immunoSEQ multiplex PCR, and TCRdb kept only the in-frame ones, dropping some. Here the sample spans some 93,000 clones, around 86% being singletons. Material for sequencing was peripheral blood. All receptors come from a man between 45 and 60 years old with acute or convalescent COVID-19.

The chain combines TRBV18 with TRBJ2-2, with D tentatively TRBD1 (6 bases). The ends were cut back, 1 base at V and 4 bases at J, with 16 bases in the middle. Germline V gives CDR1 KGHSH, CDR2 LQKENI. This CDR3 region has 17 residues. This CDR3 is CASSPRSQGPGTGELFF. The CDR3 bases are TGTGCCAGCTCACCACGATCCCAGGGGCCGGGCACCGGGGAGCTGTTTTTT.

The V and J genes are TRBV27 and TRBJ1-1, with TRBD1 as a possible D gene (6 bases). Per the germline V gene, CDR1 is MNHEY and CDR2 is SMNVEV (reference sequence). Trimming left V 2 bases short and J 1 base short, with 8 bases between. The CDR3 loop spans 14 amino acids. The CDR3 bases are TGTGCCAGCAGTTTAGAGACAGGGAACACTGAAGCTTTCTTT. This translates into CASSLETGNTEAFF.

This clone appeared a few times. The chain has TRBV5-8 and TRBJ1-1; D is unresolved. Looked up from germline, CDR1 is SGHTS and CDR2 is YDEGEE. V was trimmed by 3 bases and J by 1 base, leaving 13 bases between them. The CDR3 totals 15 residues. CDR3 coding DNA: TGTGCCAGCAGCTCGGCCGGGATCTGGAACACTGAAGCTTTCTTT. Translation gives CASSSAGIWNTEAFF.

The sample holds one count of this clone. The chain uses TRBV7-6 and TRBJ1-1; 7 positions agree with TRBD1. V lost 5 bases, J lost 1 base, and 4 bases stayed unmatched. This CDR3 has 14 residues. The germline gives CDR1 SGHVS, CDR2 FNYEAQ. The chain's CDR3 is CASSPTGWNTEAFF. The CDR3 DNA reads TGTGCCAGCAGCCCGACAGGGTGGAACACTGAAGCTTTCTTT.

The chain couples TRBV6-2 or TRBV6-3 to TRBJ2-7; 8 nucleotides line up with TRBD2. This CDR3 spans 15 amino acids. V shed 0 bases and J 3 bases; nucleotides not matched to a gene: 4. Germline V gene data show CDR1 as MNHEY and CDR2 as SVGEGT. In DNA, the CDR3 is TGTGCCAGCAGTTACTCTCCTAGCGGGCGCTACGAGCAGTACTTC. Translation: CASSYSPSGRYEQYF.

The chain carries TRBV5-6 and TRBJ2-5, with TRBD2 identical over 8 bases. CDR1 is SGHDT, CDR2 YYEEEE, per germline. V was pared by 8 bases and J by 2 bases, with 8 bases of the junction left unmatched. The CDR3 sequence is 14 residues long. Here the CDR3 reads CASYREGYQETQYF. CDR3 coding DNA: TGTGCCAGTTACCGGGAGGGGTATCAAGAGACCCAGTACTTC.

The V gene is TRBV3-1 (or the pseudogene TRBV3-2), the J gene TRBJ2-1, with TRBD2 as a possible D gene (5 bases). CDR1 and CDR2 (germline): LGHDT, YNNKEL (reference sequence). The CDR3 runs 16 residues. Trimming pared 0 bases from V and 8 bases from J, leaving 17 bases between. The CDR3 spells CASSQESMRRRDEQFF. The CDR3 DNA reads as TGTGCCAGCAGCCAAGAATCAATGCGCAGGCGGGATGAGCAGTTCTTC.

The chain couples TRBV10-3 to TRBJ1-1, with D possibly TRBD1 on 6 matching bases. Germline CDR1 and CDR2: ENHRY and SYGVKD. V dropped 7 bases and J dropped 0 bases, with 9 bases sitting between them. There are 13 residues in the CDR3. The CDR3 DNA sequence: TGTGCCATCACCGGACAGATGAACACTGAAGCTTTCTTT. Its translation is CAITGQMNTEAFF.

The V and J genes are TRBV2 and TRBJ2-1; 8 bases are shared with TRBD2. Germline assignment: CDR1 SNHLY and CDR2 FYNNEI. The CDR3 contains 15 residues. Trimming at V came to 2 bases and at J to 6 bases, leaving 6 bases not matched to a gene. For the CDR3, the DNA is TGTGCCAGCAGTGAAAATGCGGGAGGAGTCAATGAGCAGTTCTTC. Its translation: CASSENAGGVNEQFF.

J is TRBJ2-1 and V is TRBV11-3; D might be TRBD2 (6 bases). With 4 bases removed from V and 8 bases from J, the gap between germline ends came to 18 bases. CDR1 and CDR2 (germline): SGHNT, YENEEA. The CDR3 extends over 15 amino acids. The CDR3 sequence: CASSYSGLENHEQFF. The CDR3 nucleotides read TGTGCCAGCAGCTATTCGGGACTGGAGAACCATGAGCAGTTCTTC.

The chain links TRBV9 to TRBJ2-2, with 12 bases that match TRBD2. Germline loops: CDR1 SGDLS, CDR2 YYNGEE. After removal of 5 bases from V and 5 bases from J, the junction contained 4 bases not matched to a gene. This CDR3 spans 15 amino acids. The CDR3 nucleotides read TGTGCCAGCAGTCGACTAGCGGGAGTTACCGGGGAGCTGTTTTTT. Translated: CASSRLAGVTGELFF.

The chain has TRBV24-1 and TRBJ2-1, with 12 bases aligning to TRBD1. The germline CDR1 and CDR2 sequences are KGHDR and SFDVKD. V lost 5 bases, J lost 10 bases, and 11 bases stayed unmatched. CDR3 length: 16 amino acids. The CDR3 is CATSATGTGGKGEQFF. Written as DNA, the CDR3 is TGTGCCACCAGTGCCACCGGGACAGGGGGCAAAGGAGAGCAGTTCTTC.

This chain links TRBV30 with TRBJ1-2, with D maybe TRBD1 (6 bases). With 0 bases removed from V and 3 bases from J, the gap between germline ends came to 11 bases. The germline V gene encodes CDR1 GTSNPN and CDR2 SVGIG (reference sequence). The CDR3 is made up of 14 amino acids. CDR3 DNA sequence: TGTGCCTGGAGTGTACAAGGACAGTACTATGGCTACACCTTC. This sequence encodes CAWSVQGQYYGYTF. Filled out from reference TRBV30 and TRBJ1-2, the complete variable domain reads SQTIHQWPATLVQPVGSPLSLECTVEGTSNPNLYWYRQAAGRGLQLLFYSVGIGQISSEVPQNLSASRPQDRQFILSSKKLLLSDSGFYLCAWSVQGQYYGYTFGSGTRLTVV.

The V and J genes are TRBV7-2 and TRBJ2-1; 13 bases agree with TRBD2. CDR3 length equals 14 residues. V shed 5 bases and J 13 bases; nucleotides not matched to a gene: 8. The germline V gene has CDR1 SGHTA and CDR2 FQGNSA. The CDR3 is CASSPRTSGSPQFF. Written as DNA, the CDR3 is TGTGCCAGCAGCCCCCGGACTAGCGGGAGCCCCCAGTTCTTC. Using reference TRBV7-2 and TRBJ2-1 for the parts outside the CDR3, the full variable domain is GAGVSQSPSNKVTEKGKDVELRCDPISGHTALYWYRQSLGQGLEFLIYFQGNSAPDKSGLPSDRFSAERTGGSVSTLTIQRTQQEDSAVYLCASSPRTSGSPQFFGPGTRLTVL.

In this sample, this clone turned up once. V gene TRBV5-3 combines with J gene TRBJ2-7, with TRBD2 matching 12 bases. TRBV5-3 is treated as an ORF (open reading frame) with a function not yet certain. With V trimmed by 4 bases and J by 0 bases, 8 bases remained unmatched. The CDR3 covers 17 residues. The CDR3 bases are TGTGCCAGAAGCCTAGGACTAGCGGGGTATCGCTCCTACGAGCAGTACTTC. The encoded protein is CARSLGLAGYRSYEQYF.

This rearrangement joins TRBV2 to TRBJ1-1; tentatively, D is TRBD1 (5 bases). Trimming cost V 8 bases and J 1 base, with 11 bases left between them. This CDR3 is built from 13 residues. The germline V gene has CDR1 SNHLY and CDR2 FYNNEI. The CDR3 DNA reads TGTGCCAGCCAGAGACAGTCGAACACTGAAGCTTTCTTT. It encodes CASQRQSNTEAFF. Full variable domain (remainder filled in from reference TRBV2 and TRBJ1-1): EPEVTQTPSHQVTQMGQEVILRCVPISNHLYFYWYRQILGQKVEFLVSFYNNEISEKSEIFDDQFSVERPDGSNFTLKIRSTKLEDSAMYFCASQRQSNTEAFFGQGTRLTVV.

This clone was detected only once. J is TRBJ2-7 and V is TRBV5-6; 9 nucleotides line up with TRBD1. J gave up 3 bases and V 4 bases, and 8 bases lay outside the gene matches. In germline, CDR1 is SGHDT, CDR2 YYEEEE. This CDR3 is built from 15 residues. CDR3 residues: CASSTDRGVYYEQYF. The CDR3, as DNA: TGTGCCAGCAGCACGGACAGGGGCGTCTACTACGAGCAGTACTTC.

The V and J genes are TRBV18 and TRBJ2-7; TRBD2 matches 11 bases. Trimming removed 8 bases from V and 3 bases from J; junction bases left unmatched: 6. Looked up from germline, CDR1 is KGHSH and CDR2 is LQKENI. This CDR3 is 14 amino acids long. DNA of the CDR3: TGTGCCAGCACTAGCGGGAGTGGGGGCTACGAGCAGTACTTC. Its protein is CASTSGSGGYEQYF. Full variable domain (remainder filled in from reference TRBV18 and TRBJ2-7): NAGVMQNPRHLVRRRGQEARLRCSPMKGHSHVYWYRQLPEEGLKFMVYLQKENIIDESGMPKERFSAEFPKEGPSILRIQQVVRGDSAAYFCASTSGSGGYEQYFGPGTRLTVT.

The chain carries TRBV6-5 and TRBJ1-2; D perhaps matches TRBD1 (5 bases). The CDR3 spans 14 residues. Germline V gene lookup returns CDR1 MNHEY and CDR2 SVGAGI. V dropped 4 bases and J dropped 2 bases, with 11 bases sitting between them. CDR3 amino acids: CASSSGGGNYGYTF. The CDR3 DNA reads TGTGCCAGCAGTTCTGGCGGGGGGAACTATGGCTACACCTTC.

The chain is built from TRBV7-8 and TRBJ1-4, with D possibly being TRBD1 (6 bases). This CDR3 is built from 13 residues. V was shortened by 8 bases and J by 10 bases, with 17 bases between the two germline ends. Germline V gives CDR1 SGHVS, CDR2 FQNEAQ. CDR3 DNA sequence: TGTGCCAGCCGCTACGGGGGGGGCGGAAAACTGTTTTTT. This encodes CASRYGGGGKLFF.

The chain recombines TRBV19 with TRBJ1-2, with TRBD1 identical over 7 bases. With V trimmed by 5 bases and J by 5 bases, 2 bases remained unmatched. The CDR3 contains 12 residues. Germline V gene lookup returns CDR1 LNHDA and CDR2 SQIVND (reference sequence). The CDR3 spells CASSDRVYGYTF. In nucleotides, the CDR3 is TGTGCCAGTAGTGACAGGGTTTATGGCTACACCTTC.

The chain employs TRBV5-1 and TRBJ1-1; 9 bases line up with TRBD1. The CDR3 consists of 17 residues. Germline CDR1 reads SGHRS; CDR2 reads YFSETQ. The V gene end was trimmed by 4 bases and the J gene end by 0 bases; junction bases not matched to a gene: 10. The CDR3 nucleotides are TGCGCCAGCAGCGTAGGGACAGGGATTTGGATGAACACTGAAGCTTTCTTT. Its protein product is CASSVGTGIWMNTEAFF.

This sequence joins TRBV6-1 and TRBJ1-1; perhaps TRBD1 as D (6 bases). There are 14 residues in the CDR3. V gave up 1 base and J gave up 6 bases, with 12 bases separating them. CDR1 and CDR2 (germline): MNHNS, SASEGT. The CDR3 spells CASSEGDRSAEAFF. The DNA for the CDR3 is TGTGCCAGCAGTGAAGGCGACAGGAGCGCTGAAGCTTTCTTT.

The chain is built from TRBV5-6 and TRBJ1-1; TRBD1 matches at 11 bases. Germline assignment: CDR1 SGHDT and CDR2 YYEEEE. V shed 1 base and J 4 bases; nucleotides not matched to a gene: 3. This CDR3 has 15 residues. CDR3 protein: CASSLSGTGGTEAFF. CDR3 nucleotides: TGTGCCAGCAGCTTGAGCGGGACAGGGGGCACTGAAGCTTTCTTT. Full variable domain (rest looked up from reference TRBV5-6 and TRBJ1-1): DAGVTQSPTHLIKTRGQQVTLRCSPKSGHDTVSWYQQALGQGPQFIFQYYEEEERQRGNFPDRFSGHQFPNYSSELNVNALLLGDSALYLCASSLSGTGGTEAFFGQGTRLTVV.

The chain uses TRBV11-2 and TRBJ2-3, with 11 bases fitting TRBD2. The junction had 5 bases not matched to a gene; V was cut back by 3 bases and J by 6 bases. This CDR3 comprises 15 residues. CDR1 and CDR2 from the germline V gene are SGHAT and FQNNGV. CDR3 amino acids: CASSFSSGGPDTQYF. CDR3 DNA sequence: TGTGCCAGCAGCTTCTCTAGCGGGGGGCCGGATACGCAGTATTTT.